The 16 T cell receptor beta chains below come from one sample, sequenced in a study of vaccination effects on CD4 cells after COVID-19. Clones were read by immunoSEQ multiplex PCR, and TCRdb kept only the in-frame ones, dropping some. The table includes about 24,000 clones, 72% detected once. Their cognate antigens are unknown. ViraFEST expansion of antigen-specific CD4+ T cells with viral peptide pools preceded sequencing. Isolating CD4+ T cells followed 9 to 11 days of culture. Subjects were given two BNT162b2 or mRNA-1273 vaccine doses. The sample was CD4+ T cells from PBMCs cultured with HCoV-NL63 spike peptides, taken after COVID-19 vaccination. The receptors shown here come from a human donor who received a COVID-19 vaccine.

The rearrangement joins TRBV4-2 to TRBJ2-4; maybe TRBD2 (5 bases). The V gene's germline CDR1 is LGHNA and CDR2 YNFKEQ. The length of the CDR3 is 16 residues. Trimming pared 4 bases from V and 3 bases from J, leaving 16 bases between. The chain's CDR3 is CASSPTEAGVKNIQYF. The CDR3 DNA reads TGTGCCAGCAGCCCGACGGAGGCAGGCGTCAAAAACATTCAGTACTTC.

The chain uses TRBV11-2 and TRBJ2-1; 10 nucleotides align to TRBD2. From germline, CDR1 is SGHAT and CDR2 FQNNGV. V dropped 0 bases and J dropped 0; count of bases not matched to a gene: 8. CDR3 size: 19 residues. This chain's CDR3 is CASSLDVAGGLSSYNEQFF. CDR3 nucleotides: TGTGCCAGCAGCTTAGACGTAGCGGGGGGCCTGAGCTCCTACAATGAGCAGTTCTTC.

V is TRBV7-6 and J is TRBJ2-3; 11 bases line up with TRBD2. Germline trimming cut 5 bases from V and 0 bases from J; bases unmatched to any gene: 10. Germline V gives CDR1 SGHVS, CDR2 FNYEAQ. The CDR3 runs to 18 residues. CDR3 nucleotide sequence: TGTGCCAGCAGCCGGACTAGCGGGTCAACCTCTAGCACAGATACGCAGTATTTT. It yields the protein CASSRTSGSTSSTDTQYF.

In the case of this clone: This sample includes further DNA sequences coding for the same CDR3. This CDR3 is CASKETGTSGNTIYF. As DNA, the CDR3 is TGTGCCAGCAAAGAGACCGGGACGTCGGGAAACACCATATATTTT. The chain combines TRBV6-5 with TRBJ1-3; the D gene is possibly TRBD1 (5 bases). V lost 7 bases to trimming and J lost 4 bases, with 17 bases between them. Germline CDR1 is MNHEY and CDR2 is SVGAGI. The length of the CDR3 is 15 residues.

CDR3 sequence reads: CASSSGTGDHQPQHF. The CDR3, as DNA: TGCGCCAGCAGCTCCGGGACAGGGGACCATCAGCCCCAGCATTTT. The chain has TRBV4-1 and TRBJ1-5, with TRBD1 matching over 10 bases. Germline lookup yields CDR1 MGHRA and CDR2 YSYEKL. The V gene end was trimmed by 5 bases and the J gene end by 5 bases; junction bases not matched to a gene: 6. The CDR3 totals 15 residues.

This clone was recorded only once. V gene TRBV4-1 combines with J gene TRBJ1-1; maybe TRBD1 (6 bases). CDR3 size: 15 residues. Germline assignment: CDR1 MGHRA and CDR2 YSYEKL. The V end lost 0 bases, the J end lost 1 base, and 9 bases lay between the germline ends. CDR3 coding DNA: TGCGCCAGCAGCCAAGAGGGGGGGCGGAACACTGAAGCTTTCTTT. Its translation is CASSQEGGRNTEAFF.

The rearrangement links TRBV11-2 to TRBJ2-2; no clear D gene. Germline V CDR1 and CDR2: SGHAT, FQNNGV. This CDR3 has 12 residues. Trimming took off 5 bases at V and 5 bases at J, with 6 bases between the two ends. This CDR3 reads CASSTQTGELFF. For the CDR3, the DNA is TGTGCCAGCAGCACACAGACCGGGGAGCTGTTTTTT.

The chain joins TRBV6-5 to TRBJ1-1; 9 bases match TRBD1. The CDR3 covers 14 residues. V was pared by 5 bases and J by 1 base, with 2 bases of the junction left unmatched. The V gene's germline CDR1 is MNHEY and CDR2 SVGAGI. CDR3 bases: TGTGCCAGCAGTCGGGGACAGGGGAACACTGAAGCTTTCTTT. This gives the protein CASSRGQGNTEAFF.

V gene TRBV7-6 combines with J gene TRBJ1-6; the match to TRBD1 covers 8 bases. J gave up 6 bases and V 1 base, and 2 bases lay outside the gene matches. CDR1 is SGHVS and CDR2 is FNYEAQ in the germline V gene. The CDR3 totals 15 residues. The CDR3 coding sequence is TGTGCCAGCAGCTTAGGGACAGGGAGTAATTCACCCCTCCACTTT. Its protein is CASSLGTGSNSPLHF.

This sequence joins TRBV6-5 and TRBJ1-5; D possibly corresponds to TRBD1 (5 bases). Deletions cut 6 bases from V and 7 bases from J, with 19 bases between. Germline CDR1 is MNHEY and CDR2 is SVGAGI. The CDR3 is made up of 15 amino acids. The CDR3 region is CASSQRGIQEQPQHF. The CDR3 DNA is TGTGCCAGCAGCCAAAGGGGAATACAGGAGCAGCCCCAGCATTTT.

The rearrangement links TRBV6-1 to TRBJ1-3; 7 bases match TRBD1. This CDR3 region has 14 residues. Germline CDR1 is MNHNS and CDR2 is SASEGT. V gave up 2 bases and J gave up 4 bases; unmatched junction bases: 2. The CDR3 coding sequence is TGTGCCAGCAGTGAATTGGGACAGGGAAACACCATATATTTT. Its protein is CASSELGQGNTIYF.

The CDR3 is CASSSGPGGINEQFF. Here the CDR3 DNA reads TGTGCCAGCAGCTCGGGCCCAGGAGGAATCAATGAGCAGTTCTTC. The rearrangement uses TRBV11-3 and TRBJ2-1, with a weak D call TRBD2 (5 bases). Germline CDR1 and CDR2: SGHNT and YENEEA. This CDR3 contains 15 residues. Trimming took off 4 bases at V and 6 bases at J, with 16 bases between the two ends.

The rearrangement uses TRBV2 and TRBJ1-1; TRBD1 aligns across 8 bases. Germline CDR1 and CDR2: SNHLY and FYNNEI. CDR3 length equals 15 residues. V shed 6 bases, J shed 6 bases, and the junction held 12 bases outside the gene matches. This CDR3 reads CASRDPGGPGAEAFF. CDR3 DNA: TGTGCCAGCAGGGATCCAGGGGGCCCGGGCGCTGAAGCTTTCTTT.

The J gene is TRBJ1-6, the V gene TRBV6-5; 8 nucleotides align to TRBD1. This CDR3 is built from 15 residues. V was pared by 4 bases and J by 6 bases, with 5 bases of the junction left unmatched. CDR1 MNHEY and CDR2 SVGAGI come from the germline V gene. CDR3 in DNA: TGTGCCAGCAGTTCGTACAGGGGGACTAATTCACCCCTCCACTTT. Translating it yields CASSSYRGTNSPLHF.

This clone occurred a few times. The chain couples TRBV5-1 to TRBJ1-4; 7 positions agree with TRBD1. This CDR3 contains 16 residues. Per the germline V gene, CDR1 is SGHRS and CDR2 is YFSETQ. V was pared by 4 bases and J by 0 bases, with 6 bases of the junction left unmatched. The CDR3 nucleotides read TGCGCCAGCAGCCTGAGGACAGGCGCAACTAATGAAAAACTGTTTTTT. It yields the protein CASSLRTGATNEKLFF.

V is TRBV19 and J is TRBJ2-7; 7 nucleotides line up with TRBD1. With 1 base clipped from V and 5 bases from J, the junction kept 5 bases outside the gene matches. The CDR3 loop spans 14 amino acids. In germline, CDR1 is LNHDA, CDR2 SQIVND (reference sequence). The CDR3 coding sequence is TGTGCCAGTAGTATAGGCAGGGGGTTCAACGAGCAGTACTTC. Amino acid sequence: CASSIGRGFNEQYF.